The 28 T cell receptor beta chains given below trace back to one sample, sequenced in a study of early T cells in non-severe SARS-CoV-2 infection. In TCRdb, the 5' RACE reads were re-called with MiXCR into one record per CDR3 protein. The table records fewer than 120,000 distinct CDR3 sequences, roughly an eighth of them present only once. The source was whole blood, collected at baseline. The receptor set was obtained from an adult who was a healthcare worker with PCR-confirmed SARS-CoV-2 infection or an uninfected control (not recorded which).

This clonotype occurred a few times. The chain links TRBV7-2 to TRBJ1-5, with D hard to call. Germline loops: CDR1 SGHTA, CDR2 FQGNSA. The CDR3 is made up of 13 amino acids. V gave up 6 bases and J gave up 7 bases, with 13 bases separating them. CDR3 residues: CASSLTTRQPQHF. The CDR3 DNA reads TGTGCCAGCAGTCTGACCACTAGGCAGCCCCAGCATTTT.

This clonotype was detected many times. The V call is TRBV12-3 or TRBV12-4, the J call TRBJ1-5; possibly TRBD1 for D (6 bases). The CDR3 runs 18 residues. The V end lost 7 bases, the J end lost 3 bases, and 25 bases lay between the germline ends. The CDR3 nucleotides read TGTGCCAGCACCACTAAACGTTTAGGGGGGGATTTCAATCAGCCCCAGCATTTT. It yields the protein CASTTKRLGGDFNQPQHF.

This clonotype has a handful of counts. V is TRBV27 and J is TRBJ2-7; D is possibly TRBD1 (6 bases). Per the germline V gene, CDR1 is MNHEY and CDR2 is SMNVEV (reference sequence). This CDR3 region has 15 residues. V gave up 8 bases and J gave up 4 bases, with 21 bases separating them. The CDR3 sequence: CASGQQGLATYEQYF. DNA of the CDR3: TGTGCCAGCGGCCAACAGGGCCTAGCTACGTACGAGCAGTACTTC.

This clonotype showed up many times. CDR3 DNA sequence: TGTGCCAGCAGCCAAACAGGGTCTGGGGCCAACGTCCTGACTTTC. Translated, it gives CASSQTGSGANVLTF. The chain employs TRBV14 and TRBJ2-6, with D perhaps TRBD1 (6 bases). Trimming stripped 2 bases from V and 1 base from J, with 6 bases between. Germline V gene data show CDR1 as SGHDN and CDR2 as FVKESK. This CDR3 spans 15 amino acids.

This clonotype was counted at least ten times. The chain links TRBV28 to TRBJ2-1; D possibly uses TRBD1 or TRBD2 (5 bases each). The CDR3 totals 15 residues. V gave up 3 bases and J gave up 3 bases, with 12 bases separating them. Germline values: CDR1 MDHEN, CDR2 SYDVKM. The CDR3 region has the DNA TGTGCCAGCAGTTTTGGTGGGACCCTCTACAATGAGCAGTTCTTC. Its translation is CASSFGGTLYNEQFF.

This clonotype was counted between two and nine times. The chain couples TRBV4-2 to TRBJ1-6, with TRBD1 matching 9 bases. Germline lookup yields CDR1 LGHNA and CDR2 YNFKEQ. V lost 3 bases and J lost 8; bases outside the gene matches: 5. The CDR3 is 15 amino acids. The CDR3, as DNA: TGTGCCAGCAGCCATCACAGGGGGCTGGATTCACCCCTCCACTTT. Its translation: CASSHHRGLDSPLHF.

This chain uses TRBV11-3 with TRBJ2-3; the match to TRBD2 covers 9 bases. Trimming cost V 3 bases and J 5 bases; bases outside gene matches: 6. CDR1 and CDR2 (germline): SGHNT, YENEEA. The CDR3 spans 15 residues. CDR3 region: CASSFSGSGLDTQYF. The CDR3 DNA reads as TGTGCCAGCAGCTTTAGCGGGAGTGGATTAGATACGCAGTATTTT. Full variable domain (missing parts from reference TRBV11-3 and TRBJ2-3): EAGVVQSPRYKIIEKKQPVAFWCNPISGHNTLYWYLQNLGQGPELLIRYENEEAVDDSQLPKDRFSAERLKGVDSTLKIQPAELGDSAVYLCASSFSGSGLDTQYFGPGTRLTVL.

This clonotype appeared many times. The V and J genes are TRBV19 and TRBJ2-1; D is possibly TRBD2 (5 bases). The CDR3 spans 11 residues. V was pared by 6 bases and J by 7 bases, with 7 bases between. CDR1 is LNHDA, CDR2 SQIVND, per germline (reference sequence). DNA for the CDR3: TGTGCCAGTAGAGCGGATAATGAGCAGTTCTTC. It encodes CASRADNEQFF.

This clonotype showed up just a few times. The rearrangement uses TRBV14 and TRBJ2-2; no clear D gene. This CDR3 spans 13 amino acids. Germline-derived CDR1 and CDR2 are SGHDN and FVKESK. V was cut by 8 bases and J by 3 bases, with 10 bases left in between. CDR3: CASRTVHTGELFF. The CDR3 DNA follows: TGTGCCAGCCGTACCGTACACACCGGGGAGCTGTTTTTT.

This clonotype came up many times. V is TRBV27 and J is TRBJ2-1; a possible D gene is TRBD2 (5 bases). The CDR3 is 13 residues long. V was trimmed by 2 bases and J by 4 bases, leaving 6 bases between them. In germline, CDR1 is MNHEY, CDR2 SMNVEV (reference sequence). The CDR3: CASSLGLYNEQFF. The CDR3 coding sequence is TGTGCCAGCAGTTTAGGACTTTACAATGAGCAGTTCTTC.

This clonotype was seen only a few times. The V gene is TRBV5-1, the J gene TRBJ1-6, with D perhaps matching TRBD1 (5 bases). Trimming took off 3 bases at V and 6 bases at J, with 16 bases between the two ends. Looked up from germline, CDR1 is SGHRS and CDR2 is YFSETQ. CDR3 size: 16 residues. CDR3 DNA sequence: TGCGCCAGCAGCTACTGGCAGGGTCGGGGTAATTCACCCCTCCACTTT. As protein: CASSYWQGRGNSPLHF.

This clonotype has just a few counts. The chain joins TRBV20-1 to TRBJ2-2; 7 bases line up with TRBD1. The CDR3 sequence is 15 residues long. CDR1 and CDR2 from the germline V gene are DFQATT and SNEGSKA (reference sequence). With 4 bases clipped from V and 2 bases from J, the junction kept 7 bases outside the gene matches. CDR3 nucleotides: TGCAGTGCTACTCGACAGGGACCTAACACCGGGGAGCTGTTTTTT. This encodes CSATRQGPNTGELFF.

This clonotype was detected ten times or more. The chain links TRBV6-1 to TRBJ1-1; 7 bases fit TRBD1. Germline CDR1 is MNHNS and CDR2 is SASEGT. This CDR3 is 13 amino acids long. J was trimmed by 5 bases and V by 5 bases; bases with no gene match: 5. CDR3 in amino acids: CASSPGQLTEAFF. CDR3 sequence (DNA): TGTGCCAGCAGTCCGGGACAGTTAACTGAAGCTTTCTTT.

V gene TRBV7-8 combines with J gene TRBJ1-4, with no clear D. The germline CDR1 and CDR2 sequences are SGHVS and FQNEAQ. The CDR3 length is 13 residues. The germline V and J ends were trimmed by 5 bases and 7 bases, with 11 bases remaining between them. The CDR3 is CASSRDTREKLFF. DNA for the CDR3: TGTGCCAGCAGCCGCGACACCCGTGAAAAACTGTTTTTT.

This chain connects TRBV29-1 to TRBJ2-5, with 7 nucleotides matching TRBD1. V dropped 5 bases and J dropped 1; count of bases not matched to a gene: 7. Germline CDR1 and CDR2: SQVTM and ANQGSEA. The CDR3 totals 14 residues. Written as DNA, the CDR3 is TGCAGCGTTATTGTACAGGGGCCCCAAGAGACCCAGTACTTC. Translating gives CSVIVQGPQETQYF.

A few counts support this clonotype. This sequence joins TRBV5-1 and TRBJ1-1, with D possibly matching TRBD1 (5 bases). From germline, CDR1 is SGHRS and CDR2 YFSETQ. This CDR3 has 16 residues. Trimming left V 0 bases short and J 1 base short, with 13 bases between. The CDR3 DNA sequence: TGCGCCAGCAGCTTGGCCTTCGGGACGTCGAACACTGAAGCTTTCTTT. Amino acids: CASSLAFGTSNTEAFF.

Here the CDR3 DNA reads TGCGCCAGCAGCTTGGGGGGACTAGCGGAAACAACTAGCACAGATACGCAGTATTTT. Translating it yields CASSLGGLAETTSTDTQYF. The chain carries TRBV5-1 and TRBJ2-3, with 11 bases lining up with TRBD2. Germline CDR1 reads SGHRS; CDR2 reads YFSETQ. The CDR3 loop spans 19 amino acids. V dropped 0 bases and J dropped 0; count of bases not matched to a gene: 9.

The rearrangement uses TRBV30 and TRBJ2-7; D is unresolved. Trimming cost V 0 bases and J 6 bases, with 9 bases left between them. Germline V lookup: CDR1 GTSNPN, CDR2 SVGIG (reference sequence). The CDR3 is made up of 12 amino acids. As DNA, the CDR3 is TGTGCCTGGAGTGTACAAAGGAGCGAGCAGTACTTC. It codes for CAWSVQRSEQYF.

The chain combines TRBV18 with TRBJ2-3, with 9 positions matching TRBD1. The CDR3 contains 15 residues. After removal of 5 bases from V and 0 bases from J, the junction contained 3 bases not matched to a gene. Germline V gene lookup returns CDR1 KGHSH and CDR2 LQKENI. CDR3 protein: CASSADRGSTDTQYF. In DNA form, the CDR3 reads TGTGCCAGCTCAGCAGACAGGGGGAGCACAGATACGCAGTATTTT.

This sequence joins TRBV6-6 and TRBJ2-5; unclear D gene. Germline loops: CDR1 MNHNY, CDR2 SVGAGI (reference sequence). Trimming pared 2 bases from V and 5 bases from J, leaving 15 bases between. This CDR3 spans 15 amino acids. The CDR3 DNA is TGTGCCAGCAGTTACATCCTAAATTCGGCGGAGACCCAGTACTTC. Its protein product is CASSYILNSAETQYF.

This sequence joins TRBV20-1 and TRBJ1-6, with D uncertain. CDR1 is DFQATT and CDR2 is SNEGSKA in the germline V gene (reference sequence). V was trimmed by 6 bases and J by 5 bases, leaving 23 bases between them. The CDR3 has 17 amino acids. CDR3 sequence: CSAISPRGVENNSPLHF. In DNA form, the CDR3 reads TGCAGTGCCATATCCCCCCGCGGGGTCGAGAATAATTCACCCCTCCACTTT.

The chain joins TRBV29-1 to TRBJ2-7; tentative D call: TRBD1 (6 bases). V dropped 4 bases and J dropped 9 bases, with 16 bases sitting between them. The germline V gene encodes CDR1 SQVTM and CDR2 ANQGSEA. This CDR3 is built from 12 residues. The CDR3 region is CSVGDTRIVQYF. For the CDR3, the DNA is TGCAGCGTTGGGGACACGCGTATTGTGCAGTACTTC.

The chain joins TRBV18 to TRBJ2-3, with TRBD2 matching 8 bases. This CDR3 comprises 14 residues. Germline-derived CDR1 and CDR2 are KGHSH and LQKENI. Germline trimming cut 6 bases from V and 8 bases from J; bases unmatched to any gene: 10. The CDR3: CASSARGGQVTQYF. The CDR3 bases are TGTGCCAGCTCCGCCCGGGGGGGCCAGGTTACGCAGTATTTT. The full variable domain, its missing parts supplied by reference TRBV18 and TRBJ2-3, is NAGVMQNPRHLVRRRGQEARLRCSPMKGHSHVYWYRQLPEEGLKFMVYLQKENIIDESGMPKERFSAEFPKEGPSILRIQQVVRGDSAAYFCASSARGGQVTQYFGPGTRLTVL.

V is TRBV7-9 and J is TRBJ1-1; 8 bases align to TRBD1. The CDR3 covers 15 residues. From germline, CDR1 is SEHNR and CDR2 FQNEAQ (reference sequence). Trimming at V came to 3 bases and at J to 1 base, leaving 4 bases not matched to a gene. In nucleotides, the CDR3 is TGTGCCAGCAGCTTTGGGACAGGTCCGAACACTGAAGCTTTCTTT. Encoded protein: CASSFGTGPNTEAFF. Complete variable domain (other parts from reference TRBV7-9 and TRBJ1-1): DTGVSQNPRHKITKRGQNVTFRCDPISEHNRLYWYRQTLGQGPEFLTYFQNEAQLEKSRLLSDRFSAERPKGSFSTLEIQRTEQGDSAMYLCASSFGTGPNTEAFFGQGTRLTVV.

This clonotype showed up just a few times. This chain joins TRBV5-1 and TRBJ1-5; tentative D call: TRBD1 (5 bases). The CDR3 is 14 amino acids. Trimming removed 1 base at V and 6 bases at J, with 11 bases between. CDR1 SGHRS and CDR2 YFSETQ come from the germline V gene. The CDR3 coding sequence is TGCGCCAGCAGCTTGACCTCAGGGAGTCAGCCCCAGCATTTT. It is translated as CASSLTSGSQPQHF. The complete variable domain, with remaining parts taken from reference TRBV5-1 and TRBJ1-5, reads KAGVTQTPRYLIKTRGQQVTLSCSPISGHRSVSWYQQTPGQGLQFLFEYFSETQRNKGNFPGRFSGRQFSNSRSEMNVSTLELGDSALYLCASSLTSGSQPQHFGDGTRLSIL.

This clonotype occurred a few times. The gene calls are TRBV30 and TRBJ2-7; D is ambiguous. Germline CDR1 is GTSNPN and CDR2 is SVGIG (reference sequence). The CDR3 runs 14 residues. V lost 4 bases to trimming and J lost 2 bases, with 15 bases between them. The CDR3 here is CAWTEQQVAYEQYF. The CDR3 nucleotides are TGTGCCTGGACCGAACAGCAAGTTGCCTACGAGCAGTACTTC.

The J gene is TRBJ1-2, the V gene TRBV5-1; TRBD1 is a possible D gene (5 bases). Germline CDR1 and CDR2: SGHRS and YFSETQ. The CDR3 has 14 residues. Trimming pared 7 bases from V and 4 bases from J, leaving 17 bases between. CDR3 in amino acids: CASSTSGTGYGYTF. In DNA form, the CDR3 reads TGCGCCAGCTCGACCTCCGGGACGGGCTATGGCTACACCTTC.

This clonotype has ten or more counts. This chain links TRBV18 with TRBJ1-5; a possible D gene is TRBD1 (6 bases). V was pared by 3 bases and J by 5 bases, with 17 bases between. CDR1 and CDR2 (germline): KGHSH, LQKENI. This CDR3 comprises 16 residues. The CDR3 reads CASSPNRDKTYQPQHF. The CDR3 region has the DNA TGTGCCAGCTCACCTAACCGGGACAAAACCTATCAGCCCCAGCATTTT.